Listed below are T cell receptor beta chains from one sample, sequenced in a study of Graves' ophthalmopathy and Graves' hyperthyroidism. TCRdb used MiXCR to reprocess the multiplex PCR reads, holding one entry per CDR3 protein. The sample lists about 700,000 distinct CDR3 sequences, approximately 39% occurring once. The sample was peripheral blood. The source of these receptors is an adult man with Graves' ophthalmopathy. The CDR3 runs from the conserved cysteine through the conserved F or W. The D gene is left open where the match is weak. Clone size is shown for a subset of rows, as once, few, many or a class of expanded clone.

size: many; J: TRBJ1-4; D: -; V: TRBV7-9; DNA: TGTGCCAGCAGCGAATCTAATGAAAAACTGTTTTTT; CDR3: CASSESNEKLFF
size: -; J: TRBJ2-2; D: TRBD1; V: TRBV6-5; DNA: TGTGCCAGCAGTCGGACAGGGGGCTTGGGGGAGCTGTTTTTT; CDR3: CASSRTGGLGELFF
size: many; J: TRBJ2-7; D: TRBD1; V: TRBV9; DNA: TGTGCCAGCAGCGTAACGGGACAGCCTTACTACGAGCAGTACTTC; CDR3: CASSVTGQPYYEQYF
size: many; J: TRBJ1-5; D: -; V: TRBV10-3; DNA: TGTGCCATCAGTGAGTCCAACAGGGACAATCAGCCCCAGCATTTT; CDR3: CAISESNRDNQPQHF
size: few; J: TRBJ2-7; D: -; V: TRBV9; DNA: TGTGCCAGCAGCCCCCCCTTGAGGGAGCAGTACTTC; CDR3: CASSPPLREQYF
size: -; J: TRBJ2-7; D: -; V: TRBV15; DNA: TGTGCCACCAGCAGTTACAGGCAGTTCTACGAGCAGTACTTC; CDR3: CATSSYRQFYEQYF
size: -; J: TRBJ2-7; D: -; V: TRBV6-6; DNA: TGTGCCAGCAGTTATCTCGGGGGAGTCACCTACGAGCAGTACTTC; CDR3: CASSYLGGVTYEQYF
size: many; J: TRBJ2-7; D: TRBD1; V: TRBV19; DNA: TGTGCCAGTAGTTCCCCCGAAGGGACAGGGGCCGAGCAGTACTTC; CDR3: CASSSPEGTGAEQYF
size: -; J: TRBJ2-3; D: -; V: TRBV5-1; DNA: TGCGCCAGCAGCTTGTTATTTGATACGCAGTATTTT; CDR3: CASSLLFDTQYF
size: few; J: TRBJ2-2; D: -; V: TRBV7-9; DNA: TGTGCCAGCAGCGGGGGACAAACGAACACCGGGGAGCTGTTTTTT; CDR3: CASSGGQTNTGELFF
size: many; J: TRBJ2-5; D: -; V: TRBV24-1; DNA: TGTGCCACCGGGGGGACAGATGAAGAGACCCAGTACTTC; CDR3: CATGGTDEETQYF
size: many; J: TRBJ2-6; D: -; V: TRBV7-8; DNA: TGTGCCAGCAGCTTAGCAGGGGACCCCTACCGGCGCTCTGGGGCCAACGTCCTGACTTTC; CDR3: CASSLAGDPYRRSGANVLTF
size: -; J: TRBJ1-6; D: -; V: TRBV20-1; DNA: TGCAGTGCTAGAGATCTTTCGGGGGCCCCTGATTCACCCCTCCACTTT; CDR3: CSARDLSGAPDSPLHF
size: once; J: TRBJ1-1; D: TRBD1; V: TRBV4-2; DNA: TGTACCAGCAGGTGGACAGGGGAAACTGAAGCTTTCTTT; CDR3: CTSRWTGETEAFF
size: many; J: TRBJ2-5; D: -; V: TRBV7-2; DNA: TGTGCCAGCAGCCCCTCTAGAGAAGAGACCCAGTACTTC; CDR3: CASSPSREETQYF
size: -; J: TRBJ2-5; D: -; V: TRBV27; DNA: TGTGCCAGCAGTTTATCGGTCGCGACACGAGAGACCCAGTACTTC; CDR3: CASSLSVATRETQYF
size: -; J: TRBJ1-6; D: TRBD1; V: TRBV5-1; DNA: TGCGCCAGCAGCTTGGACCCTGGGGACAGATATTCACCCCTCCACTTT; CDR3: CASSLDPGDRYSPLHF
size: -; J: TRBJ2-5; D: -; V: TRBV7-2; DNA: TGTGCCAGCAGCTTGGGGTATCAGCCCCAGTACTTC; CDR3: CASSLGYQPQYF
size: -; J: TRBJ2-5; D: TRBD1; V: TRBV5-1; DNA: TGCGCCAGCAGCACGGGACAGGGCAGCTCGGAGACCCAGTACTTC; CDR3: CASSTGQGSSETQYF
size: many; J: TRBJ1-1; D: -; V: TRBV6-6; DNA: TGTGCCAGCAGTTACGCAGCGAGCACTGAAGCTTTCTTT; CDR3: CASSYAASTEAFF
size: -; J: TRBJ1-5; D: TRBD1; V: TRBV2; DNA: TGTGCCAGCAGTTCCGTGGACAGGGGGTTCTCGCCCCAGCATTTT; CDR3: CASSSVDRGFSPQHF
size: -; J: TRBJ2-5; D: TRBD1; V: TRBV20-1; DNA: TGCAGTGCTAGGCTTGCCGACAGGGAAGGAGAGACCCAGTACTTC; CDR3: CSARLADREGETQYF
size: -; J: TRBJ1-4; D: -; V: TRBV25-1; DNA: TGTGCCAGCAGTGAATTCGATGGGGAAAAACTGTTTTTT; CDR3: CASSEFDGEKLFF
size: -; J: TRBJ2-5; D: -; V: TRBV20-1; DNA: TGCAGTGCTATACATGTCGGTGGGGGTTGGGAGACCCAGTACTTC; CDR3: CSAIHVGGGWETQYF
size: -; J: TRBJ1-3; D: -; V: TRBV7-9; DNA: TGTGCCAGCAGCTTCGGCAGGGGTTCCTCTGGAAACACCATATATTTT; CDR3: CASSFGRGSSGNTIYF
size: many; J: TRBJ2-7; D: -; V: TRBV10-3; DNA: TGTGCCACCACGGACCGGGACCAATCCTACGAGCAGTACTTC; CDR3: CATTDRDQSYEQYF
size: -; J: TRBJ1-2; D: TRBD1; V: TRBV29-1; DNA: TGCAGCGTTGAGGACGACAGGGGTGGCTATGGCTACACCTTC; CDR3: CSVEDDRGGYGYTF
size: few; J: TRBJ1-4; D: -; V: TRBV6-6; DNA: TGTGCCAGCAGTGAAGCGAGGGGAGGGGGTAATGAAAAACTGTTTTTT; CDR3: CASSEARGGGNEKLFF
size: many; J: TRBJ1-1; D: -; V: TRBV5-8; DNA: TGTGCCAGCAGCTTGCCGGACAGTGCTGAAGCTTTCTTT; CDR3: CASSLPDSAEAFF
size: few; J: TRBJ1-4; D: -; V: TRBV6-6; DNA: TGTGCCAGCAGTTACTCTGTTGTCAGCCAGAATGAAAAACTGTTTTTT; CDR3: CASSYSVVSQNEKLFF
size: -; J: TRBJ2-5; D: -; V: TRBV20-1; DNA: TGCAGTGCACAGGAGGTTGATCAGCCCCAGTACTTC; CDR3: CSAQEVDQPQYF
size: once; J: TRBJ2-6; D: TRBD1; V: TRBV10-3; DNA: TGTGCCATCAGCACAGGGGATAATTCTGGGGCCAACGTCCTGACTTTC; CDR3: CAISTGDNSGANVLTF
size: -; J: TRBJ2-7; D: TRBD1; V: TRBV20-1; DNA: TGCAGTGCACCGGGACAGGGGGCTCACTACGAGCAGTACTTC; CDR3: CSAPGQGAHYEQYF
size: -; J: TRBJ2-7; D: TRBD1; V: TRBV2; DNA: TGTGCCACCTCAGGACAGGACTACGAGCAGTACTTC; CDR3: CATSGQDYEQYF
size: few; J: TRBJ1-1; D: -; V: TRBV30; DNA: TGTGCCTGGAGTCAGGGCGCGGAAGCTTTCTTT; CDR3: CAWSQGAEAFF